Below, 21 T cell receptor beta chains from the same sample are listed, as sequenced in a study of monozygotic twins with inflammatory bowel disease. Reanalyzing the 5' RACE reads, TCRdb keeps one entry per CDR3 protein, without DNA. The sample data list 330,000 or so distinct CDR3 sequences. Input material: blood. Receptor source: a human donor with ulcerative colitis or Crohn's disease, or a healthy co-twin of an affected twin (not recorded which).

The rearrangement uses TRBV20-1 and TRBJ2-1; TCRdb gives TRBD1 as the D gene, but with no DNA this cannot be confirmed. CDR3 length: 13 residues. Germline CDR1 DFQATT, CDR2 SNEGSKA (reference sequence). The CDR3 is CSARGSIPGEQFF.

The J gene is TRBJ1-4, the V gene TRBV6-5. This CDR3 has 16 amino acids. The V gene's germline CDR1 is MNHEY and CDR2 SVGAGI. The CDR3 region is CASSYSVFATNEKLFF.

The chain combines TRBV7-3 with TRBJ2-3. This CDR3 comprises 15 residues. CDR1 and CDR2 from the germline V gene are SGHTA and FQGTGA. CDR3: CASSTNGWSADTQYF. The entire variable domain, with the rest obtained from reference TRBV7-3 and TRBJ2-3, is as follows: GAGVSQTPSNKVTEKGKYVELRCDPISGHTALYWYRQSLGQGPEFLIYFQGTGAADDSGLPNDRFFAVRPEGSVSTLKIQRTERGDSAVYLCASSTNGWSADTQYFGPGTRLTVL.

The V call is TRBV6-1, the J call TRBJ2-1. The length of the CDR3 is 16 residues. CDR1 and CDR2 from the germline V gene are MNHNS and SASEGT. CDR3 protein: CASILGGSRYFNEQFF.

The chain uses TRBV7-2 and TRBJ1-5. This CDR3 spans 12 amino acids. Germline values: CDR1 SGHTA, CDR2 FQGNSA. CDR3 protein: CASTIPNQPQHF.

This rearrangement joins TRBV2 to TRBJ2-7; the D call of TRBD2 rests on TCRdb alone, since no DNA is present to check it. The germline CDR1 and CDR2 sequences are SNHLY and FYNNEI. The CDR3 consists of 16 residues. Here the CDR3 reads CASSEPGVAGDYEQYF.

V usage is TRBV20-1 and J usage is TRBJ2-2; TCRdb selects TRBD1, and the lack of DNA leaves this call unchecked. The germline V gene encodes CDR1 DFQATT and CDR2 SNEGSKA (reference sequence). The CDR3 loop spans 15 amino acids. The CDR3 reads CSAPRGTANTGELFF.

V usage is TRBV11-2 and J usage is TRBJ2-3; TCRdb names TRBD1, which stays unverified in the absence of DNA. The CDR3 is made up of 17 amino acids. Germline V gene sequence: CDR1 SGHAT, CDR2 FQNNGV. The CDR3 sequence: CASSRGQASFSTDTQYF.

V and J are TRBV5-1 and TRBJ2-1; checking the TCRdb D call of TRBD2 is not possible without DNA. This CDR3 is built from 15 residues. Germline V gene data show CDR1 as SGHRS and CDR2 as YFSETQ. The CDR3 protein is CASSQSPGTREEQFF.

This chain uses TRBV5-1 with TRBJ2-7; the D call from TCRdb, TRBD1, cannot be confirmed without DNA. Germline V gene lookup returns CDR1 SGHRS and CDR2 YFSETQ. This CDR3 contains 16 residues. CDR3 amino acids: CASSLALRDGPYEQYF.

The chain combines TRBV7-2 with TRBJ2-1. The CDR3 sequence is 13 residues long. Germline CDR1 is SGHTA and CDR2 is FQGNSA. The CDR3 loop reads CASSLNRPNEQFF.

The V call is TRBV20-1, the J call TRBJ1-1; TCRdb outputs TRBD1, but without DNA this stays unchecked. The CDR3 length is 16 residues. Germline-derived CDR1 and CDR2 are DFQATT and SNEGSKA (reference sequence). CDR3 protein: CSARGPGQGLGTEAFF.

The chain joins TRBV19 to TRBJ2-2. Germline CDR1 is LNHDA and CDR2 is SQIVND (reference sequence). The CDR3 sequence is 14 residues long. The CDR3 sequence: CASMGRVSTGELFF.

J is TRBJ2-7 and V is TRBV5-1; the TCRdb call, TRBD1, lacks DNA for checking. Germline assignment: CDR1 SGHRS and CDR2 YFSETQ. The CDR3 has 15 amino acids. The CDR3 region is CASSLGGGLPYEQYF.

The rearrangement uses TRBV10-3 and TRBJ2-3; TCRdb names TRBD2, which stays unverified in the absence of DNA. Germline lookup yields CDR1 ENHRY and CDR2 SYGVKD. This CDR3 is built from 14 residues. CDR3 loop: CAITSESLGESQYF.

CDR3 in amino acids: CASSPWDSPGGYTF. The chain combines TRBV6-1 with TRBJ1-2; TCRdb designates TRBD1, a call that cannot be tested without DNA. Germline V gives CDR1 MNHNS, CDR2 SASEGT. The CDR3 runs to 14 residues.

The rearrangement uses TRBV5-5 and TRBJ1-2. In germline, CDR1 is SGHKS, CDR2 YYEKEE (reference sequence). The CDR3 totals 13 residues. This CDR3 reads CASSLDTFYGYTF.

This chain uses TRBV12-3 or TRBV12-4 with TRBJ2-1; with no DNA, the TCRdb D assignment of TRBD1 cannot be verified. The CDR3 covers 15 residues. The CDR3 reads CASSSPGRPLGEQFF.

The chain carries TRBV29-1 and TRBJ2-5; the D call from TCRdb, TRBD1, cannot be confirmed without DNA. Germline-derived CDR1 and CDR2 are SQVTM and ANQGSEA. The CDR3 loop spans 15 amino acids. Here the CDR3 reads CSVEFGTGGLETQYF. Looking up the rest from reference TRBV29-1 and TRBJ2-5 gives the full variable domain: SAVISQKPSRDICQRGTSLTIQCQVDSQVTMMFWYRQQPGQSLTLIATANQGSEATYESGFVIDKFPISRPNLTFSTLTVSNMSPEDSSIYLCSVEFGTGGLETQYFGPGTRLLVL.

The V call is TRBV12-3 or TRBV12-4, the J call TRBJ2-2; TCRdb's assignment of TRBD2 cannot be checked, as there is no DNA. The CDR3 sequence is 15 residues long. CDR3 amino acids: CASSFRDSNTGELFF.

V is TRBV6-2 or TRBV6-3 and J is TRBJ2-5; the D gene TCRdb calls, TRBD1, cannot be checked with no DNA. This CDR3 is built from 15 residues. Germline values: CDR1 MNHEY, CDR2 SVGEGT. This CDR3 is CASSSGTGGKETQYF.